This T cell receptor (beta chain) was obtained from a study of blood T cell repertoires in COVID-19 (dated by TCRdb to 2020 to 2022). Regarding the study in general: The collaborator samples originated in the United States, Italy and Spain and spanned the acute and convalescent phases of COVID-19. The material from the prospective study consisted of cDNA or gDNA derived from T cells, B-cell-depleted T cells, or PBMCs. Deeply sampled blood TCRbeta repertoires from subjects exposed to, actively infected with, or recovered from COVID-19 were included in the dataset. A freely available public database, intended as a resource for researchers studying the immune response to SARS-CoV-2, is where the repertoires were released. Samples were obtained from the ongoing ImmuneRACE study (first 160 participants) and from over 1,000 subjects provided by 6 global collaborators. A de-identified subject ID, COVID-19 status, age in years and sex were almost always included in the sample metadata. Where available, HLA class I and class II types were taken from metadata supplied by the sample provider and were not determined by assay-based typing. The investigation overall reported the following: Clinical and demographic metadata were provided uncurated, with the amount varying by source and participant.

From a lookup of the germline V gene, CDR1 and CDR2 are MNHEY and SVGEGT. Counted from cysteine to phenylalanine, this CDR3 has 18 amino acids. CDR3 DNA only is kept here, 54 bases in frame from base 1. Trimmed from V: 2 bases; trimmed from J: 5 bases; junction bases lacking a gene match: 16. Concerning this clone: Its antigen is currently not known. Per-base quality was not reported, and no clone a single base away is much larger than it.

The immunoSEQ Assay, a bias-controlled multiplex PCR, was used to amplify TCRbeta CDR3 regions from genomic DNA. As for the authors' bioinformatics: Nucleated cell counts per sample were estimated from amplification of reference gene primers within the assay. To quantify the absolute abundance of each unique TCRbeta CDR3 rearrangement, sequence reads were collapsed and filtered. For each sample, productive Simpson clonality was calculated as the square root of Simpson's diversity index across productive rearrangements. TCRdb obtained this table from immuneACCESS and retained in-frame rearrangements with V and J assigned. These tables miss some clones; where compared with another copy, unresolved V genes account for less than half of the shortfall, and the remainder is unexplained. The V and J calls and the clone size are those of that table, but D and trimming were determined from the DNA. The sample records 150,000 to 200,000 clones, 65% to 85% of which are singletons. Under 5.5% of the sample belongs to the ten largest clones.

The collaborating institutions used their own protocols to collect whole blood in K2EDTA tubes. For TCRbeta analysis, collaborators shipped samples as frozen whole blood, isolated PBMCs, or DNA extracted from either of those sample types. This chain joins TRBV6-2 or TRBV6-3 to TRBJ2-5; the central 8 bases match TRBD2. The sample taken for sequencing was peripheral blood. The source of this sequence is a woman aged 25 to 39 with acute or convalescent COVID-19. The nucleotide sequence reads TGTGCCAGCAGTTACCGCCGGGGAAGCGGGGGATTCGGGGAGACCCAGTACTTC. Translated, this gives CASSYRRGSGGFGETQYF.